Presented here are 28 T cell receptor beta chains from one specimen sequenced in a study of CD8 T cells in Susac syndrome. RNA amounts of roughly 0.45 to 1 ug underwent reverse transcription with random hexamers. Each CDR3 protein gets one entry after TCRdb re-called the immunoSEQ multiplex PCR reads with MiXCR. This sample has about 180,000 distinct CDR3 sequences, with 95% to 96% found just once. Sequenced sample: CD4+ T cells from PBMCs. The receptors come from a human donor with Susac syndrome.

The V call is TRBV27, the J call TRBJ2-5; 8 bases match TRBD1. The V segment lost 2 bases and the J segment 5 bases; nucleotides outside the gene matches: 7. Germline loops: CDR1 MNHEY, CDR2 SMNVEV (reference sequence). The CDR3 has 15 residues. CDR3: CASSLRQGAGETQYF. The CDR3, as DNA: TGTGCCAGCAGTTTAAGGCAGGGGGCAGGGGAGACCCAGTACTTC.

The V call is TRBV5-1, the J call TRBJ2-7; TRBD1 might be the D (5 bases). This CDR3 spans 14 amino acids. Germline-derived CDR1 and CDR2 are SGHRS and YFSETQ. The V gene lost 2 bases and the J gene lost 3 bases, with 12 bases spanning the gap. The CDR3 DNA is TGCGCCAGCAGCTTTCTGGACAACCGCTACGAGCAGTACTTC. Translating gives CASSFLDNRYEQYF.

V usage is TRBV11-2 and J usage is TRBJ1-3; 10 bases are a match to TRBD1. The germline CDR1 and CDR2 sequences are SGHAT and FQNNGV. This CDR3 has 20 amino acids. Unmatched junction bases numbered 15, after V lost 4 bases and J lost 0 bases. The chain's CDR3 is CASSSPGRTGGPASGNTIYF. The CDR3 nucleotides are TGTGCCAGCAGCTCCCCCGGGAGGACAGGGGGTCCCGCCTCTGGAAACACCATATATTTT. Full variable domain (outside the CDR3, taken from reference TRBV11-2 and TRBJ1-3): EAGVAQSPRYKIIEKRQSVAFWCNPISGHATLYWYQQILGQGPKLLIQFQNNGVVDDSQLPKDRFSAERLKGVDSTLKIQPAKLEDSAVYLCASSSPGRTGGPASGNTIYFGEGSWLTVV.

The V call is TRBV18, the J call TRBJ1-1; D might be TRBD1 (6 bases). The V and J ends lost 5 bases and 4 bases respectively, with 17 bases between them. The CDR3 runs to 15 residues. CDR1 is KGHSH, CDR2 LQKENI, per germline. The CDR3 DNA is TGTGCCAGCTCAGGGACAAAAGGGATGGGCACTGAAGCTTTCTTT. This codes for CASSGTKGMGTEAFF.

This clonotype has just one count. The gene calls are TRBV4-2 and TRBJ2-1; 8 bases align to TRBD2. Germline lookup yields CDR1 LGHNA and CDR2 YNFKEQ. The J segment lost 8 bases and the V segment lost 6 bases, leaving 6 bases of the junction unmatched. This CDR3 is built from 13 residues. This CDR3 reads CASRDPSGYEQFF. As DNA, the CDR3 is TGTGCCAGCAGGGACCCTAGCGGGTATGAGCAGTTCTTC.

V is TRBV1 and J is TRBJ2-5; whether TRBD2, the table's D call, matches the DNA was not checked. TRBV1 is a pseudogene. The CDR3 consists of 16 residues. The CDR3: CTSSQDPSGYQETQYF. CDR3 sequence (DNA): TGCACCAGCAGCCAAGATCCTAGCGGATACCAAGAGACCCAGTACTTC.

This clonotype was seen once. The chain employs TRBV30 and TRBJ1-5; TRBD1 matches at 7 bases. The CDR3 spans 15 residues. The germline CDR1 and CDR2 sequences are GTSNPN and SVGIG (reference sequence). V dropped 1 base and J dropped 10; count of bases not matched to a gene: 13. For the CDR3, the DNA is TGTGCCTGGAGTGGAGGGGGCCGGGGGAGTTCTCCCCAGCATTTT. Its protein is CAWSGGGRGSSPQHF.

In this sample, this clonotype turned up once. This sequence joins TRBV29-1 and TRBJ2-5, with TRBD2 identical over 11 bases. CDR3 length equals 13 residues. After removal of 7 bases from V and 6 bases from J, the junction contained 7 bases not matched to a gene. Per germline, CDR1 SQVTM and CDR2 ANQGSEA. The CDR3 coding sequence is TGCAGCGCCGAGACTAGCGGGAAAAAGACCCAGTACTTC. This encodes CSAETSGKKTQYF. The whole variable domain, remainder taken from reference TRBV29-1 and TRBJ2-5, is SAVISQKPSRDICQRGTSLTIQCQVDSQVTMMFWYRQQPGQSLTLIATANQGSEATYESGFVIDKFPISRPNLTFSTLTVSNMSPEDSSIYLCSAETSGKKTQYFGPGTRLLVL.

The chain carries TRBV9 and TRBJ1-2; D is ambiguous. Germline CDR1 and CDR2: SGDLS and YYNGEE. The CDR3 is 14 amino acids. V was clipped by 0 bases and J by 3 bases, with 9 bases between them. The CDR3 region has the DNA TGTGCCAGCAGCGTAGCGTACAGAGACTATGGCTACACCTTC. As protein: CASSVAYRDYGYTF.

V is TRBV7-9 and J is TRBJ2-7; TRBD1 aligns across 7 bases. CDR3 length: 11 residues. Germline V gene data show CDR1 as SEHNR and CDR2 as FQNEAQ (reference sequence). The CDR3 spells CASSRSGQQYV. In nucleotides, the CDR3 is TGTGCCAGCAGCCGCTCGGGACAGCAATACGTC.

The V and J genes are TRBV20-1 and TRBJ2-5, with D uncertain. Trimming took 1 base from V and 5 from J, leaving 8 bases between them. CDR3 length: 12 residues. Germline lookup yields CDR1 DFQATT and CDR2 SNEGSKA (reference sequence). The CDR3 is CSARGSFETQYF. CDR3 DNA: TGCAGTGCTAGAGGTAGCTTCGAGACCCAGTACTTC.

V and J are TRBV6-2 or TRBV6-3 and TRBJ2-5, with D uncertain. The V end was cut by 9 bases, the J end by 2 bases, with 13 bases between. The CDR3 consists of 13 residues. Per the germline V gene, CDR1 is MNHEY and CDR2 is SVGEGT. The CDR3 loop is CASEPVPQETQYF. The DNA of the CDR3 is TGTGCCAGTGAACCGGTGCCTCAAGAGACCCAGTACTTC.

The chain joins TRBV5-6 to TRBJ2-1; 12 bases are shared with TRBD2. This CDR3 spans 18 amino acids. V lost 3 bases to trimming and J lost 2 bases; unmatched junction nucleotides: 9. In germline, CDR1 is SGHDT, CDR2 YYEEEE. The CDR3 DNA reads as TGTGCCAGCAGCTCGGAACTAGCGGGAGGTGGGCCCTACAATGAGCAGTTCTTC. The encoded protein is CASSSELAGGGPYNEQFF.

The V and J genes are TRBV28 and TRBJ2-5; 8 bases agree with TRBD1. V lost 6 bases and J lost 5; bases outside the gene matches: 5. This CDR3 has 13 amino acids. Germline CDR1 MDHEN, CDR2 SYDVKM. In DNA form, the CDR3 reads TGTGCCAGCAGCCAGGGGGCTGTGGAGACCCAGTACTTC. This sequence encodes CASSQGAVETQYF.

The chain joins TRBV12-3 or TRBV12-4 to TRBJ2-7, with TRBD1 matching 9 bases. Trimming took 6 bases from V and 6 from J; bases not matched to a gene: 9. The CDR3 spans 14 residues. For the CDR3, the DNA is TGTGCCAGCAGCCTCCCACACAGGGGGCGCGAGCAGTACTTC. It is translated as CASSLPHRGREQYF.

The chain couples TRBV20-1 to TRBJ2-1; tentatively, D is TRBD2 (6 bases). V dropped 4 bases and J dropped 6 bases, with 16 bases sitting between them. The CDR3 length is 14 residues. Germline assignment: CDR1 DFQATT and CDR2 SNEGSKA (reference sequence). The CDR3 region is CSATRGGKVNEQFF. DNA for the CDR3: TGCAGTGCTACTCGTGGCGGGAAGGTCAATGAGCAGTTCTTC.

The chain is built from TRBV4-3 and TRBJ2-1, with 7 bases aligning to TRBD1. V lost 1 base, J lost 1 base, and 4 bases stayed unmatched. Germline V gene data show CDR1 as LGHNA and CDR2 as YSLEER. CDR3 length: 16 amino acids. CDR3 DNA: TGCGCCAGCAGCCAAGCGTCAGGGGGTTCCTACAATGAGCAGTTCTTC. Its protein is CASSQASGGSYNEQFF.

The V and J genes are TRBV20-1 and TRBJ2-1; 11 nucleotides match TRBD2. With V trimmed by 5 bases and J by 8 bases, 11 bases remained unmatched. The length of the CDR3 is 15 residues. Germline V CDR1 and CDR2: DFQATT, SNEGSKA (reference sequence). CDR3 residues: CSARSTSGSRDEQFF. The CDR3 DNA follows: TGCAGTGCTCGAAGTACTAGCGGGAGTAGGGATGAGCAGTTCTTC.

The gene calls are TRBV7-8 and TRBJ2-5; D may be TRBD1 or TRBD2 (5 bases each). The CDR3 totals 15 residues. Germline values: CDR1 SGHVS, CDR2 FQNEAQ. The germline V and J ends were trimmed by 4 bases and 2 bases, with 14 bases remaining between them. CDR3 amino acids: CASSSGGVRQETQYF. CDR3 nucleotides: TGTGCCAGCAGCTCTGGGGGAGTCCGGCAAGAGACCCAGTACTTC. The whole variable domain, filled in from reference TRBV7-8 and TRBJ2-5, reads GAGVSQSPRYKVAKRGQDVALRCDPISGHVSLFWYQQALGQGPEFLTYFQNEAQLDKSGLPSDRFFAERPEGSVSTLKIQRTQQEDSAVYLCASSSGGVRQETQYFGPGTRLLVL.

The chain links TRBV29-1 to TRBJ2-3, with D perhaps given as TRBD1 or TRBD2 (5 bases each). This CDR3 has 16 amino acids. Trimming shortened V by 0 bases and J by 2 bases, and 15 bases separated the two germline ends. Germline V lookup: CDR1 SQVTM, CDR2 ANQGSEA. The CDR3 protein is CSVEDLRDLSTDTQYF. The CDR3 DNA follows: TGCAGCGTTGAAGACCTCCGGGACCTATCCACAGATACGCAGTATTTT.

The V and J genes are TRBV20-1 and TRBJ1-5; maybe TRBD1 (5 bases). The germline V gene has CDR1 DFQATT and CDR2 SNEGSKA (reference sequence). The CDR3 contains 15 residues. V dropped 0 bases and J dropped 4 bases, with 13 bases sitting between them. CDR3 DNA: TGCAGTGCTAGAGAGCCCGGGCAGGGTAATCAGCCCCAGCATTTT. This encodes CSAREPGQGNQPQHF.

V is TRBV3-1 and J is TRBJ1-5; D unresolved. Germline-derived CDR1 and CDR2 are LGHDT and YNNKEL (reference sequence). The germline V and J ends were trimmed by 5 bases and 0 bases, with 11 bases remaining between them. CDR3 length equals 15 residues. The CDR3 DNA reads TGTGCCAGCAGCGCGACGTTGGATAGCAATCAGCCCCAGCATTTT. This translates into CASSATLDSNQPQHF.

The chain combines TRBV11-1 with TRBJ2-7; TRBD1 matches at 7 bases. CDR1 and CDR2 from the germline V gene are SGHAT and FQDESV (reference sequence). Germline trimming cut 4 bases from V and 3 bases from J; bases unmatched to any gene: 6. The CDR3 loop spans 14 amino acids. The CDR3, as DNA: TGTGCCAGCAGCTCACCAGGGACAGTCTACGAGCAGTACTTC. Its protein product is CASSSPGTVYEQYF.

The chain couples TRBV5-1 to TRBJ1-1; D is uncertain. The V gene's germline CDR1 is SGHRS and CDR2 YFSETQ. Trimming left V 0 bases short and J 2 bases short, with 14 bases between. The CDR3 runs to 16 residues. The CDR3 protein is CASSLAGVVLNTEAFF. The CDR3 region has the DNA TGCGCCAGCAGCTTGGCCGGGGTAGTACTAAACACTGAAGCTTTCTTT.

The rearrangement uses TRBV30 and TRBJ2-1, with TRBD2 matching over 8 bases. V dropped 0 bases and J dropped 5; count of bases not matched to a gene: 6. The CDR3 runs 15 residues. Looked up from germline, CDR1 is GTSNPN and CDR2 is SVGIG (reference sequence). CDR3 coding DNA: TGTGCCTGGAGTGTAGGCCAGCGGGGGAACAATGAGCAGTTCTTC. The encoded protein is CAWSVGQRGNNEQFF.

The rearrangement links TRBV23-1 to TRBJ1-3; 8 bases align to TRBD1. TRBV23-1 qualifies as an ORF whose function is uncertain. The CDR3 is made up of 14 amino acids. V lost 4 bases, J lost 4 bases, and 3 bases stayed unmatched. CDR3 coding DNA: TGCGCCAGCAGTCCTTGGGACAGGGGAAACACCATATATTTT. Encoded protein: CASSPWDRGNTIYF.

The rearrangement links TRBV28 to TRBJ2-2; 8 nucleotides agree with TRBD1. The CDR3 contains 16 residues. Per the germline V gene, CDR1 is MDHEN and CDR2 is SYDVKM. V shed 5 bases and J 4 bases; nucleotides not matched to a gene: 9. CDR3 DNA: TGTGCCAGCAGTCCCGGACAGGGCCTTACCACCGGGGAGCTGTTTTTT. It translates to CASSPGQGLTTGELFF. The full variable domain, with the rest looked up from reference TRBV28 and TRBJ2-2, is DVKVTQSSRYLVKRTGEKVFLECVQDMDHENMFWYRQDPGLGLRLIYFSYDVKMKEKGDIPEGYSVSREKKERFSLILESASTNQTSMYLCASSPGQGLTTGELFFGEGSRLTVL.

This clonotype was picked up a small number of times. This sequence joins TRBV12-3 or TRBV12-4 and TRBJ2-3; D is unresolved. CDR3 length equals 10 residues. Trimming stripped 3 bases from V and 7 bases from J, with 2 bases between. DNA for the CDR3: TGTGCCAGCAGTTTGAATACGCAGTATTTT. Translation: CASSLNTQYF.